The rows below give T cell receptor beta chains drawn from one sample of a study of cytomegalovirus exposure and HLA in healthy donors. The assay was immunoSEQ multiplex PCR, and TCRdb's table has in-frame clones only and misses some. The data hold about 160,000 clones, with 84% observed a single time. Sample: PBMCs. The source is a man aged 25 to 40 in good health and CMV-seronegative. The CDR3 runs from the conserved cysteine through the conserved F or W. D genes are given only for firm matches.

d_call: TRBD1
j_call: TRBJ2-2
v_call: TRBV6-5
cdr3_nt: TGTGCCACCAAAGGGGGCCAGAACACCGGGGAGCTGTTTTTT
cdr3_aa: CATKGGQNTGELFF

d_call: NA
j_call: TRBJ2-7
v_call: TRBV4-1
cdr3_nt: TGCGCCAGCAGCCAAACACAGCCCTACGAGCAGTACTTC
cdr3_aa: CASSQTQPYEQYF

d_call: NA
j_call: TRBJ2-1
v_call: TRBV7-9
cdr3_nt: TGTGCCAGCAGCTCGGACTGGAACGGGCAGTTCTTC
cdr3_aa: CASSSDWNGQFF

d_call: TRBD1
j_call: TRBJ2-3
v_call: TRBV7-9
cdr3_nt: TGTGCCAGCAGCCCACAGGGGGCGCTATGGACAGATACGCAGTATTTT
cdr3_aa: CASSPQGALWTDTQYF

d_call: NA
j_call: TRBJ2-7
v_call: TRBV27
cdr3_nt: TGTGCCAGCAGTTTCAACCGGGGGTTGATATACTTC
cdr3_aa: CASSFNRGLIYF

d_call: TRBD2
j_call: TRBJ2-7
v_call: TRBV7-2
cdr3_nt: TGTGCCAGCAGCCGAATGAGGGGGACTAGCGGAACTACCTACGAGCAGTACTTC
cdr3_aa: CASSRMRGTSGTTYEQYF

d_call: NA
j_call: TRBJ1-3
v_call: TRBV18
cdr3_nt: TGTGCCAGCTCACCATCAGAAGACACCATATATTTT
cdr3_aa: CASSPSEDTIYF

d_call: TRBD1
j_call: TRBJ1-5
v_call: TRBV28
cdr3_nt: TGTGCCGGGACAGGGGGACAGGGCAATCAGCCCCAGCATTTT
cdr3_aa: CAGTGGQGNQPQHF

d_call: TRBD2
j_call: TRBJ2-5
v_call: TRBV4-1
cdr3_nt: TGCGCCAGCAGCCAAGATCGAGCGGGAGAAGAGACCCAGTACTTC
cdr3_aa: CASSQDRAGEETQYF

d_call: TRBD1
j_call: TRBJ1-3
v_call: TRBV14
cdr3_nt: TGTGCCAGCAGCCAAGGAGGATACAGGGGGGTATCTGGAAACACCATATATTTT
cdr3_aa: CASSQGGYRGVSGNTIYF

d_call: TRBD2
j_call: TRBJ2-7
v_call: TRBV7-8
cdr3_nt: TGTGCCAGCAGCCAGGGGGGACTAGCGAGGGAGCAGTACTTC
cdr3_aa: CASSQGGLAREQYF

d_call: NA
j_call: TRBJ1-6
v_call: TRBV9
cdr3_nt: TGTGCCAGCAGTCAGGCCGGGGTAGTTTCACCCCTCCACTTT
cdr3_aa: CASSQAGVVSPLHF

d_call: TRBD1
j_call: TRBJ2-1
v_call: TRBV9
cdr3_nt: TGTGCCAGCAGCGGGGCGACAGGGGGCTGGTACAATGAGCAGTTCTTC
cdr3_aa: CASSGATGGWYNEQFF

d_call: NA
j_call: TRBJ2-7
v_call: TRBV15
cdr3_nt: TGTGCCACCAGCAGAGATTCCGTGGCAGTGAGGGAGCAGTACTTC
cdr3_aa: CATSRDSVAVREQYF

d_call: TRBD1
j_call: TRBJ1-1
v_call: TRBV5-1
cdr3_nt: TGCGCCAGCAGCTTGGTGGGGACAGGGAAAATAAGCACTGAAGCTTTCTTT
cdr3_aa: CASSLVGTGKISTEAFF

d_call: NA
j_call: TRBJ2-1
v_call: TRBV2
cdr3_nt: TGTGCCAGCATGGACGGGAGCACACACAAACCAAGCTCCTACAATGAGCAGTTCTTC
cdr3_aa: CASMDGSTHKPSSYNEQFF

d_call: TRBD2
j_call: TRBJ2-1
v_call: TRBV6-1
cdr3_nt: TGTGCCAGTGGGGAACTAGCGGGGGACTACAATGAGCAGTTCTTC
cdr3_aa: CASGELAGDYNEQFF

d_call: NA
j_call: TRBJ1-1
v_call: TRBV6-4
cdr3_nt: TGTGCCAGCAGTAAGGACCCAGGGTACACTGAAGCTTTCTTT
cdr3_aa: CASSKDPGYTEAFF

d_call: NA
j_call: TRBJ1-2
v_call: TRBV21-1
cdr3_nt: TGTGCCAGCAGCCCAGAGCGGCAGGGGTTTATCTATGGCTACACCTTC
cdr3_aa: CASSPERQGFIYGYTF

d_call: NA
j_call: TRBJ2-3
v_call: TRBV12-5
cdr3_nt: TGTGCTAGTGGCTTGGCCGCAGATACGCAGTATTTT
cdr3_aa: CASGLAADTQYF